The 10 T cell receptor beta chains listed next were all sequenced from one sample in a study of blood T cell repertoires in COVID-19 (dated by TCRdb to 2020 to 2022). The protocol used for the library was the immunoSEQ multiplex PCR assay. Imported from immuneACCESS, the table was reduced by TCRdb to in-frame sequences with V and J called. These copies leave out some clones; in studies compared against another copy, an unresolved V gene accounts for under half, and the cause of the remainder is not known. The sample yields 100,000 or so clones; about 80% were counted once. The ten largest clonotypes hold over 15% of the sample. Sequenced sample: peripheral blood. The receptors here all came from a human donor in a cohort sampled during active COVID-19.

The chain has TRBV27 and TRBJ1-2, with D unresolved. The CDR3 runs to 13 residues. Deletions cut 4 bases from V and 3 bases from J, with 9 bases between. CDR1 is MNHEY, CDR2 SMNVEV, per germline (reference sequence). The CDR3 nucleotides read TGTGCCAGCAGTTGGCGGCCTCACTATGGCTACACCTTC. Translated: CASSWRPHYGYTF.

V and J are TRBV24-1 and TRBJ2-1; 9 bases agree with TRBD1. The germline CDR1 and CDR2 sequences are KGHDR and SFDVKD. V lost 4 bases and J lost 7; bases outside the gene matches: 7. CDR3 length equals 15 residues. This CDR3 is CATSDSRQGGNEQFF. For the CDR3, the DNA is TGTGCCACCAGTGACTCTCGACAGGGGGGGAATGAGCAGTTCTTC.

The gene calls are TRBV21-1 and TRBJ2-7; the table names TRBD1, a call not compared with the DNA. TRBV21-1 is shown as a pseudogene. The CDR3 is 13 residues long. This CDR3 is CASTSDRVYEQYF. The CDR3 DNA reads TGTGCCAGCACCTCTGACAGGGTGTACGAGCAGTACTTC.

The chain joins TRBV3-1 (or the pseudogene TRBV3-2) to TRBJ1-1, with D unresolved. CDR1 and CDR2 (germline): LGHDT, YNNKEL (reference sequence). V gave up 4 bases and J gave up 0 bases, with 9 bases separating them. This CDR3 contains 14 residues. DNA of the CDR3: TGTGCCAGCAGCCTTGGAGGGATGAACACTGAAGCTTTCTTT. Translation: CASSLGGMNTEAFF.

The CDR3 spells CASSNQGGYYGYTF. The CDR3 DNA reads TGTGCCAGTAGTAATCAGGGAGGCTACTATGGCTACACCTTC. The chain joins TRBV19 to TRBJ1-2, with D perhaps matching TRBD1 (5 bases). CDR1 is LNHDA and CDR2 is SQIVND in the germline V gene (reference sequence). The CDR3 loop spans 14 amino acids. V was shortened by 4 bases and J by 3 bases, with 12 bases between the two germline ends. Full variable domain (outside the CDR3, taken from reference TRBV19 and TRBJ1-2): DGGITQSPKYLFRKEGQNVTLSCEQNLNHDAMYWYRQDPGQGLRLIYYSQIVNDFQKGDIAEGYSVSREKKESFPLTVTSAQKNPTAFYLCASSNQGGYYGYTFGSGTRLTVV.

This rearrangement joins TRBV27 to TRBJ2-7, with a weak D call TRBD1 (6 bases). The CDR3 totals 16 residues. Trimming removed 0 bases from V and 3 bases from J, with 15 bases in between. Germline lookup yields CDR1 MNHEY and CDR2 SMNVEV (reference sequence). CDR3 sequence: CASSLSHGTLVYEQYF. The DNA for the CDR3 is TGTGCCAGCAGTTTATCTCACGGGACACTGGTCTACGAGCAGTACTTC.

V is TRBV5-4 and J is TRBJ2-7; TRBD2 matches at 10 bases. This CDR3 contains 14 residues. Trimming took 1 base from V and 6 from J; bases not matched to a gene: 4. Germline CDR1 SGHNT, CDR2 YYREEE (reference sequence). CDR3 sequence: CASSLSLAGSEQYF. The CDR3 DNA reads TGTGCCAGCAGCTTGTCACTAGCGGGATCCGAGCAGTACTTC. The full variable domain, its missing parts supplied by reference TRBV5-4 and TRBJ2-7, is ETGVTQSPTHLIKTRGQQVTLRCSSQSGHNTVSWYQQALGQGPQFIFQYYREEENGRGNFPPRFSGLQFPNYSSELNVNALELDDSALYLCASSLSLAGSEQYFGPGTRLTVT.

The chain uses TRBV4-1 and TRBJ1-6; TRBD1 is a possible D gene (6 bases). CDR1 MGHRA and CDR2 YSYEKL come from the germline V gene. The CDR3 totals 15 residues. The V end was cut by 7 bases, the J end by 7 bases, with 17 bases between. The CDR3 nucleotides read TGCGCCAGCACCCTAGGCGGACAGTTAAATTCACCCCTCCACTTT. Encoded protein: CASTLGGQLNSPLHF.

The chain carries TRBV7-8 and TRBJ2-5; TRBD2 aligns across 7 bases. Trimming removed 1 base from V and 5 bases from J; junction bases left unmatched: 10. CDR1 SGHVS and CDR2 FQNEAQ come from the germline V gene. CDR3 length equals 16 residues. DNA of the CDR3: TGTGCCAGCAGCTTAGGGCGGACTAGTTTGGATGAGACCCAGTACTTC. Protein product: CASSLGRTSLDETQYF.

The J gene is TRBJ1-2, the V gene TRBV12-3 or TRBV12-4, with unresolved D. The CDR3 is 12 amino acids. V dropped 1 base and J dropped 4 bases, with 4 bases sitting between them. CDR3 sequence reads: CASSLGPYGYTF. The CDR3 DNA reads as TGTGCCAGCAGTTTAGGGCCCTATGGCTACACCTTC.